These 7 T cell receptor beta chains were sequenced from one sample in a study of blood T cell repertoires in COVID-19. TCRdb's table, derived via immunoSEQ multiplex PCR, lists solely in-frame clones and lacks some. The sample has about 90,000 clones; approximately 86% are singletons. The sample was peripheral blood. These receptors all come from an older man with acute or convalescent COVID-19.

The chain couples TRBV4-3 to TRBJ2-7, with D hard to call. The CDR3 runs 16 residues. Trimming pared 0 bases from V and 0 bases from J, leaving 12 bases between. Germline V CDR1 and CDR2: LGHNA, YSLEER. The CDR3 here is CASSQDLSSSSYEQYF. CDR3 DNA: TGCGCCAGCAGCCAAGATCTTTCTTCGAGCTCCTACGAGCAGTACTTC.

The chain carries TRBV13 and TRBJ2-3; the match to TRBD1 covers 11 bases. Losses at the gene ends were 5 bases for V and 3 bases for J; bases not matched to a gene: 4. The CDR3 covers 15 residues. CDR1 PRHDT and CDR2 FYEKMQ come from the germline V gene (reference sequence). CDR3 loop: CASSPGTGGTDTQYF. CDR3 coding DNA: TGTGCCAGCAGCCCCGGGACAGGGGGAACAGATACGCAGTATTTT.

V and J are TRBV29-1 and TRBJ1-2, with D unresolved. The CDR3 has 11 amino acids. Trimming took off 5 bases at V and 2 bases at J, with 6 bases between the two ends. The germline V gene has CDR1 SQVTM and CDR2 ANQGSEA. The CDR3 DNA reads as TGCAGCGTTAGCGGAAACTATGGCTACACCTTC. It yields the protein CSVSGNYGYTF.

This clone has just one count. The rearrangement joins TRBV3-1 (or the pseudogene TRBV3-2) to TRBJ2-1; 7 bases are a match to TRBD1. V lost 0 bases to trimming and J lost 3 bases; unmatched junction nucleotides: 5. The CDR3 is made up of 16 amino acids. The germline gives CDR1 LGHDT, CDR2 YNNKEL (reference sequence). The CDR3 region is CASSQDGSGGYNEQFF. The CDR3 DNA reads TGTGCCAGCAGCCAAGATGGGTCAGGGGGCTACAATGAGCAGTTCTTC.

The rearrangement uses TRBV27 and TRBJ2-3; the match to TRBD2 covers 7 bases. With V trimmed by 0 bases and J by 2 bases, 8 bases remained unmatched. This CDR3 contains 17 residues. Germline CDR1 MNHEY, CDR2 SMNVEV (reference sequence). CDR3 sequence: CASSLSSGGSHTDTQYF. Written as DNA, the CDR3 is TGTGCCAGCAGTTTATCCTCGGGAGGCTCGCACACAGATACGCAGTATTTT.

This rearrangement joins TRBV7-8 to TRBJ2-3; D may be TRBD2 (6 bases). Germline V lookup: CDR1 SGHVS, CDR2 FQNEAQ. CDR3 length: 15 residues. Trimming cost V 3 bases and J 0 bases, with 10 bases left between them. The CDR3 loop reads CASSFQSGSTDTQYF. The CDR3 DNA sequence: TGTGCCAGCAGCTTCCAGAGCGGGAGCACAGATACGCAGTATTTT. Full variable domain (remainder filled in from reference TRBV7-8 and TRBJ2-3): GAGVSQSPRYKVAKRGQDVALRCDPISGHVSLFWYQQALGQGPEFLTYFQNEAQLDKSGLPSDRFFAERPEGSVSTLKIQRTQQEDSAVYLCASSFQSGSTDTQYFGPGTRLTVL.

The chain carries TRBV6-6 and TRBJ1-5; unclear D gene. The V end lost 5 bases, the J end lost 6 bases, and 11 bases lay between the germline ends. Germline CDR1 reads MNHNY; CDR2 reads SVGAGI (reference sequence). This CDR3 has 13 amino acids. This CDR3 is CASSNERGQPQHF. CDR3 DNA: TGTGCCAGCAGTAATGAGCGTGGTCAGCCCCAGCATTTT.